This T cell receptor (beta chain) comes out of a study of blood T cell repertoires in COVID-19. About the study: Sample material is recorded as cDNA or gDNA derived from T cells, B-cell-depleted T cells, or PBMCs.

Authors' processing steps: Nucleated cell number was recorded as an estimate derived from reference gene primer amplification. Produced via immunoSEQ multiplex PCR; TCRdb's table is partial and in-frame only. V and J calls and clone size are given by that table; D and trimming were obtained from the DNA. This table has 100,000 to 150,000 clones, about 89% appearing once. During active infection, Seattle patients enrolled and were then monitored through disease. The specimen sequenced was peripheral blood. The origin of this receptor is a man aged 55-75 years with COVID-19, enrolled during active disease.

The DNA for the CDR3 is TGTGCCAGCAGCGGGGGACAGATGCTAGCCAAAAACATTCAGTACTTC. It encodes CASSGGQMLAKNIQYF. The chain has TRBV7-8 and TRBJ2-4, with 7 bases that match TRBD1. Germline V gene data show CDR1 as SGHVS and CDR2 as FQNEAQ. After removal of 5 bases from V and 0 bases from J, the junction contained 7 bases not matched to a gene. The CDR3 length is 16 residues.